This T cell receptor (beta chain) derives from a study of T-cell reconstitution after alpha-beta-depleted transplantation in children. TCRbeta library preparation incorporated unique molecular identifiers. From the PCR reads, TCRdb called clonotypes with MiXCR, one entry per CDR3 protein. The sample carries 450,000 to 600,000 distinct CDR3 sequences, 13% recorded once. The CDR3 runs to 20 residues. The V end lost 1 base, the J end lost 0 bases, and 22 bases lay between the germline ends. From germline, CDR1 is SGHTA and CDR2 FQGTGA. Regarding this clonotype: Its antigen is undetermined.

Regarding the study as a whole: Surviving recipient T cells and thymic progenitors underlay high day-60 TCRbeta diversity in some patients. Alpha-beta T cells present about two months after transplant were reported to originate from several hundred expanded graft clones. T-cell counts and diversity were attributed mostly to newly produced T cells one year after transplant.

The source of this sequence is a male patient younger than 18 who had a stem cell transplant for acute myeloid leukemia, so the T cells may come from the graft donor. Specimen: PBMCs, mostly from graft donor cells, collected 360 days after TCRalphabeta/CD19-depleted stem cell transplant. The rearrangement joins TRBV7-3 to TRBJ2-1; a weak D match, TRBD2 (7 bases). CDR3 in amino acids: CASSLMGGGGAGSSYNEQFF. The CDR3 DNA sequence: TGTGCCAGCAGCTTAATGGGAGGAGGGGGGGCAGGGAGCTCCTACAATGAGCAGTTCTTC.